This T cell receptor (beta chain) comes out of a study of T cells in Graves' hyperthyroidism and ophthalmopathy. Study outcomes and limitations: Expanded thyroid clonotypes (above 0.001) were mostly also found in blood. Ophthalmopathy, which appeared later, was predicted by the model a median approximately 6.7 months before onset.

Trimming cost V 1 base and J 5 bases, with 3 bases left between them. The CDR3 is 11 amino acids. The germline CDR1 and CDR2 sequences are GTSNPN and SVGIG (reference sequence). Ten or more counts support this clonotype. The antigen remains unidentified. Researchers amplified the TCR beta CDR3 regions from RNA transcripts. When the TCR CDR3 underwent first-round RT-PCR, the HTBI primer set was used. TCRdb processed the multiplex PCR reads anew with MiXCR; each CDR3 protein has one entry. The data show 300,000 to 450,000 distinct CDR3 sequences, with more than 11% seen just once and 11% held by the top ten.

This rearrangement joins TRBV30 to TRBJ2-1; D uncertain. This TCR was recovered from a woman aged 55-69 years with Graves' hyperthyroidism. Sequencing input: blood. The CDR3 nucleotides read TGTGCCTGGAGTGGGGACAATGAGCAGTTCTTC. It is translated as CAWSGDNEQFF.